This is a list of T cell receptor beta chains from one sample in a study of cytomegalovirus exposure and HLA in healthy donors. Clones were read by immunoSEQ multiplex PCR, and TCRdb kept only the in-frame ones, dropping some. The sample records about 150,000 clones, roughly three quarters being singletons. The sequenced sample consisted of PBMCs. The receptors were sampled from a male donor in good health and CMV-seronegative. Each CDR3 is given with its conserved first and last residue. D genes are given only for firm matches. Clone sizes are given selectively: once, few, many, or a class where the clone is expanded.

clone size	V gene	J gene	D gene	CDR3 protein	CDR3 DNA
.	TRBV19	TRBJ1-1	.	CASSTPLWTQNTEAFF	TGTGCCAGTAGTACCCCATTGTGGACACAGAACACTGAAGCTTTCTTT
.	TRBV27	TRBJ1-5	TRBD1	CASTTGLGNQPQHF	TGTGCCAGCACGACAGGGTTGGGCAATCAGCCCCAGCATTTT
once	TRBV7-9	TRBJ2-7	TRBD2	CSSRRQGGHEQYF	TGTTCCAGCAGAAGGCAGGGAGGGCACGAGCAGTACTTC
.	TRBV2	TRBJ1-5	TRBD1	CASSSTGVSNQPQHF	TGTGCCAGCAGTAGCACAGGGGTTAGCAATCAGCCCCAGCATTTT
once	TRBV11-3	TRBJ2-4	TRBD2	CASSLARGGDDKNIQYF	TGTGCCAGCAGCTTAGCGCGGGGGGGCGATGACAAAAACATTCAGTACTTC
.	TRBV7-2	TRBJ1-3	.	CASSLNAGRGSSGNTIYF	TGTGCCAGCAGCTTAAACGCGGGGCGGGGGAGCTCTGGAAACACCATATATTTT
.	TRBV9	TRBJ2-1	TRBD2	CASSAHAGGPYNEQFF	TGTGCCAGCAGCGCTCACGCGGGGGGGCCCTACAATGAGCAGTTCTTC
.	TRBV7-3	TRBJ2-7	TRBD1	CASSRGTGGVYEQYF	TGTGCCAGCAGCCGTGGGACAGGAGGGGTCTACGAGCAGTACTTC
few	TRBV4-2	TRBJ1-1	.	CASRGLSGGGKTEAFF	TGTGCCAGCAGGGGATTGAGTGGGGGGGGCAAGACTGAAGCTTTCTTT
.	TRBV6-6	TRBJ2-2	.	CASTRKENTGELFF	TGTGCCAGCACGCGGAAAGAGAACACCGGGGAGCTGTTTTTT
few	TRBV5-6	TRBJ2-7	TRBD1	CASSSGTGTYEQYF	TGTGCCAGCAGCTCCGGGACAGGCACCTACGAGCAGTACTTC
.	TRBV19	TRBJ2-2	TRBD1	CASSRQGAGGELFF	TGTGCCAGTAGTAGGCAGGGGGCCGGCGGGGAGCTGTTTTTT
.	TRBV21-1	TRBJ2-7	.	CASSKKQGQGYEQYF	TGTGCCAGCAGCAAAAAACAGGGACAGGGCTACGAGCAGTACTTC
.	TRBV7-6	TRBJ1-3	.	CASSLGLGGRSGNTIYF	TGTGCCAGCAGCTTAGGACTAGGCGGTCGCTCTGGAAACACCATATATTTT
.	TRBV25-1	TRBJ2-3	TRBD2	CASSETSGGGGDTQYF	TGTGCCAGCAGCGAGACTAGCGGGGGGGGTGGAGATACGCAGTATTTT